These 18 T cell receptor beta chains share one sample of origin, sequenced in a study of pediatric ulcerative colitis. Rectal tissue came from one to two pinch biopsies taken at colonoscopy. Profiled with immunoSEQ multiplex PCR; TCRdb holds only in-frame clones, not every one. The sample has approximately 40,000 clones, less than 80% seen once. Sequencing input: gut tissue. Every receptor here comes from a boy under 18 with moderate ulcerative colitis.

V is TRBV11-2 and J is TRBJ2-3; D remains unclear. Germline V CDR1 and CDR2: SGHAT, FQNNGV. V was pared by 7 bases and J by 3 bases, with 8 bases between. There are 12 residues in the CDR3. CDR3 loop: CASNSFTDTQYF. DNA for the CDR3: TGTGCCAGCAACTCCTTTACAGATACGCAGTATTTT. The full variable domain, with the rest looked up from reference TRBV11-2 and TRBJ2-3, is EAGVAQSPRYKIIEKRQSVAFWCNPISGHATLYWYQQILGQGPKLLIQFQNNGVVDDSQLPKDRFSAERLKGVDSTLKIQPAKLEDSAVYLCASNSFTDTQYFGPGTRLTVL.

The chain joins TRBV7-2 to TRBJ2-6; weak D call: TRBD2 (6 bases). Deletions cut 1 base from V and 1 base from J, with 14 bases between. Per germline, CDR1 SGHTA and CDR2 FQGNSA. The CDR3 has 18 amino acids. CDR3 nucleotides: TGTGCCAGCAGCTTAGGCGGAGGGGTCACTTCTGGGGCCAACGTCCTGACTTTC. Its translation: CASSLGGGVTSGANVLTF.

The chain recombines TRBV2 with TRBJ1-4; D call uncertain. The germline CDR1 and CDR2 sequences are SNHLY and FYNNEI. Trimming stripped 6 bases from V and 7 bases from J, with 15 bases between. The CDR3 is 14 amino acids. As DNA, the CDR3 is TGTGCCAGCAGGGGAGGAGGGCTGGGTGAAAAACTGTTTTTT. Translating it yields CASRGGGLGEKLFF.

With respect to this clone: At one of its ends the junction is not consistent with the germline gene, which may arise from a read error. V gene TRBV7-6 combines with J gene TRBJ2-2; tentatively, D is TRBD1 (6 bases). Germline loops: CDR1 SGHVS, CDR2 FNYEAQ. The CDR3 length is 17 residues. The CDR3 DNA reads as TGTGCCAGCAGCATACAAATCCCCACAGGGAACGCCGGGGAGCTGTTTTTT. Protein sequence: CASSIQIPTGNAGELFF.

The V and J genes are TRBV21-1 and TRBJ2-2; the table's TRBD1 call for D was not verified on the DNA. TRBV21-1 is annotated as a pseudogene. CDR3 length: 15 amino acids. The CDR3 DNA follows: TGTGCCAGCAGCAAAGGCGCAGGGAAAACCGGGGAGCTGTTTTTT. Residues: CASSKGAGKTGELFF.

The chain carries TRBV5-8 and TRBJ1-6; the match to TRBD1 covers 8 bases. Losses at the gene ends were 0 bases for V and 10 bases for J; bases not matched to a gene: 12. CDR1 and CDR2 (germline): SGHTS, YDEGEE. CDR3 size: 17 residues. CDR3: CASSLGPGGAGASPLHF. DNA of the CDR3: TGTGCCAGCAGCTTGGGGCCAGGGGGCGCAGGAGCGTCACCCCTCCACTTT. Based on the CDR3 plus reference TRBV5-8 and TRBJ1-6, the full variable domain is EAGVTQSPTHLIKTRGQQATLRCSPISGHTSVYWYQQALGLGLQFLLWYDEGEERNRGNFPPRFSGRQFPNYSSELNVNALELEDSALYLCASSLGPGGAGASPLHFGNGTRLTVT.

The J gene is TRBJ1-1, the V gene TRBV5-4; D is unresolved. There are 13 residues in the CDR3. Germline lookup yields CDR1 SGHNT and CDR2 YYREEE (reference sequence). Trimming left V 4 bases short and J 3 bases short, with 10 bases between. This CDR3 reads CASSPAKDTEAFF. Written as DNA, the CDR3 is TGTGCCAGCAGCCCCGCTAAAGACACTGAAGCTTTCTTT.

V is TRBV11-2 and J is TRBJ2-7; D not resolved. Germline-derived CDR1 and CDR2 are SGHAT and FQNNGV. The CDR3 loop spans 15 amino acids. V lost 0 bases and J 0 bases, leaving 9 bases between the germline ends. The CDR3 sequence is CASSLDREVSYEQYF. CDR3 bases: TGTGCCAGCAGCTTAGATCGTGAGGTCTCCTACGAGCAGTACTTC.

The CDR3 DNA sequence: TGTGCCAGCAGCTGGTCTGCGACTAGCGTCCCGGGGGAGCAGTACTTC. Translating it yields CASSWSATSVPGEQYF. The chain carries TRBV5-4 and TRBJ2-7; TRBD2 aligns across 8 bases. Germline V lookup: CDR1 SGHNT, CDR2 YYREEE (reference sequence). V trimming: 3 bases; J trimming: 7 bases; junction bases outside the gene matches: 15. The CDR3 runs 16 residues.

The chain combines TRBV7-6 with TRBJ2-3; D is ambiguous. The length of the CDR3 is 13 residues. Germline CDR1 SGHVS, CDR2 FNYEAQ. The ends were cut back, 1 base at V and 10 bases at J, with 12 bases in the middle. CDR3 amino acids: CASSLDNNNAQYF. DNA of the CDR3: TGTGCCAGCAGCTTAGACAATAATAACGCGCAGTATTTT.

The V call is TRBV30, the J call TRBJ2-2; no definite D call. CDR3 length equals 14 residues. Germline CDR1 is GTSNPN and CDR2 is SVGIG (reference sequence). Between the trimmed V and J ends, which lost 1 base and 4 bases, there was a span of 10 bases. This CDR3 is CAWSGNLFTGELFF. CDR3 sequence (DNA): TGTGCCTGGAGTGGGAATCTATTCACCGGGGAGCTGTTTTTT.

This chain uses TRBV7-9 with TRBJ2-1; 9 bases align to TRBD2. The CDR3 length is 19 residues. The germline CDR1 and CDR2 sequences are SEHNR and FQNEAQ (reference sequence). V shed 4 bases, J shed 4 bases, and the junction held 17 bases outside the gene matches. The CDR3 DNA reads as TGTGCCAGCAGCTCCGACTTAGCGGGAGTTAGCCGACTTTACAATGAGCAGTTCTTC. It codes for CASSSDLAGVSRLYNEQFF.

The chain is built from TRBV19 and TRBJ2-7, with D tentatively TRBD2 (6 bases). Per germline, CDR1 LNHDA and CDR2 SQIVND (reference sequence). This CDR3 region has 13 residues. V was cut by 2 bases and J by 4 bases, with 9 bases left in between. The CDR3 region is CASSISSDYEQYF. CDR3 coding DNA: TGTGCCAGTAGTATATCTAGCGATTACGAGCAGTACTTC. Complete variable domain (other parts from reference TRBV19 and TRBJ2-7): DGGITQSPKYLFRKEGQNVTLSCEQNLNHDAMYWYRQDPGQGLRLIYYSQIVNDFQKGDIAEGYSVSREKKESFPLTVTSAQKNPTAFYLCASSISSDYEQYFGPGTRLTVT.

The chain combines TRBV5-1 with TRBJ1-2, with 11 bases matching TRBD1. The CDR3 sequence is 17 residues long. V lost 0 bases and J lost 2; bases outside the gene matches: 6. CDR1 is SGHRS, CDR2 YFSETQ, per germline. In nucleotides, the CDR3 is TGCGCCAGCAGCTTGGCCGGGGGACAGGGGGTGAACTATGGCTACACCTTC. This encodes CASSLAGGQGVNYGYTF.

This rearrangement joins TRBV6-5 to TRBJ1-5; D is undetermined. V lost 6 bases, J lost 5 bases, and 14 bases lay in between. The CDR3 loop spans 14 amino acids. Germline V gene sequence: CDR1 MNHEY, CDR2 SVGAGI. CDR3 DNA sequence: TGTGCCAGCAGACCGGACTGGAACTATCAGCCCCAGCATTTT. It is translated as CASRPDWNYQPQHF.

This chain uses TRBV6-5 with TRBJ2-7; 9 nucleotides line up with TRBD1. The CDR3 is 15 residues long. The ends lost 4 bases at V and 3 bases at J; junction bases unmatched: 7. Germline assignment: CDR1 MNHEY and CDR2 SVGAGI. The CDR3 sequence is CASSSTPGQGYEQYF. CDR3 in DNA: TGTGCCAGCAGTTCCACCCCGGGACAGGGCTACGAGCAGTACTTC.

This clone has just a few counts. The rearrangement links TRBV5-1 to TRBJ2-3, with D possibly being TRBD1 (6 bases). V was pared by 4 bases and J by 4 bases, with 10 bases between. The CDR3 covers 13 residues. CDR1 is SGHRS, CDR2 YFSETQ, per germline. CDR3 sequence reads: CASSPDSADTQYF. CDR3 DNA sequence: TGCGCCAGCAGCCCGGACAGTGCAGATACGCAGTATTTT.

The chain recombines TRBV7-2 with TRBJ2-1; TRBD2 is a possible D gene (6 bases). The CDR3 runs to 15 residues. Germline V gene sequence: CDR1 SGHTA, CDR2 FQGNSA. Between the trimmed V and J ends, which lost 3 bases and 6 bases, there was a span of 15 bases. In DNA form, the CDR3 reads TGTGCCAGCAGCTTTAGTGGAGGGTACGGCAATGAGCAGTTCTTC. Amino acids: CASSFSGGYGNEQFF.